What follows describes a single T cell receptor (beta chain). Its antigen is currently unknown. The data are from a study of T-cell memory formation after mild COVID-19. On the study more broadly: For the most part, TCR clusters were specific to one donor. Overall study results and limits: Among clones contracting day 15 to 85, CD4/CD8 was balanced, whereas later expanders leaned CD4+. SARS-CoV-2 specificity was not confirmed for second-wave clones peaking on day 37.

From the 5' RACE reads, TCRdb called clonotypes with MiXCR, one entry per CDR3 protein. The sample yields hundreds of thousands of distinct CDR3 sequences, 20% to 25% seen once. Sequencing used PBMCs or a T cell subset sorted from them (not recorded which). The TCR originated in a man between 18 and 29 years old who had mild COVID-19 (a few samples of this study predate the infection). Cell type and time point are not known.

The CDR3 nucleotides are TGTGCCAGCAGCCAACTACGACAGGGAGCTTTCTTT. Encoded protein: CASSQLRQGAFF. The chain couples TRBV28 to TRBJ1-1, with TRBD1 identical over 7 bases. J was trimmed by 10 bases and V by 6 bases; bases with no gene match: 8. There are 12 residues in the CDR3. CDR1 and CDR2 (germline): MDHEN, SYDVKM.